This record concerns one TCR beta chain sequence. The source of the sample is a study of blood T cell repertoires in COVID-19. Per the authors' pipeline: Nucleated cell number was recorded as an estimate derived from reference gene primer amplification. Some clones are missing from TCRdb's copy, which holds only in-frame ones; the method was immunoSEQ multiplex PCR. V, J and clone size derive from that table, while D and trimming were established from the DNA sequence. The sample shows roughly 240,000 clones, around 86% of them seen only once. Germline CDR1 and CDR2: KGHSH and LQKENI. V was pared by 6 bases and J by 7 bases, with 6 bases of the junction left unmatched. This CDR3 has 12 residues.

Sequenced: peripheral blood. This chain links TRBV18 with TRBJ2-7; 7 nucleotides line up with TRBD1. This sequence was found in a woman of 80 years or more with COVID-19, enrolled during active disease. The CDR3 loop reads CASSPGTEEQYV. For the CDR3, the DNA is TGTGCCAGCTCCCCCGGGACAGAAGAGCAGTACGTC.